The 14 T cell receptor beta chains below were found in one sample sequenced in a study of response to subunit inactivated influenza vaccine (dated 2018 in TCRdb). Libraries were built with RT-PCR. The reads were generated on an Illumina HiSeq 2500. The public reads were reanalyzed by TCRdb: fastp trimming at Q25, MiXCR alignment, in-frame beta chains only. Every distinct CDR3 protein forms one entry, paired with its most common genes and DNA. This sample comprises approximately 730,000 distinct CDR3 sequences, approximately 15% of them detected only once. The ten largest account for around 7% of the sample. Material: PBMCs from blood, obtained 14 to 15 days before vaccination. The receptor set was obtained from a middle-aged man who received an inactivated influenza vaccine. Donor details come from another sample of the same person, matched by shared clones.

Many counts were recorded for this clonotype. The chain is built from TRBV20-1 and TRBJ2-1, with a weak D call TRBD2 (5 bases). The V and J ends lost 3 bases and 9 bases respectively, with 15 bases between them. Germline values: CDR1 DFQATT, CDR2 SNEGSKA (reference sequence). This CDR3 has 13 residues. CDR3 region: CSASPGKMSEQFF. For the CDR3, the DNA is TGCAGTGCTAGCCCCGGGAAAATGAGTGAGCAGTTCTTC.

This clonotype occurred a few times. The CDR3 sequence is CAINSRQGETQYF. CDR3 sequence (DNA): TGTGCCATCAACTCAAGACAGGGTGAGACCCAGTACTTC. The chain employs TRBV10-3 and TRBJ2-5; 7 bases align to TRBD1. CDR1 and CDR2 (germline): ENHRY, SYGVKD. This CDR3 has 13 residues. V shed 7 bases and J 5 bases; nucleotides not matched to a gene: 7.

This clonotype was picked up a small number of times. V gene TRBV6-1 combines with J gene TRBJ1-5; a possible D gene is TRBD1 (5 bases). The V gene's germline CDR1 is MNHNS and CDR2 SASEGT. CDR3 length: 16 amino acids. Trimming took 7 bases from V and 4 from J, leaving 20 bases between them. The CDR3 DNA is TGTGCCAGCACGTGGGGTAGAGGAGGACATAATCAGCCCCAGCATTTT. It encodes CASTWGRGGHNQPQHF.

This clonotype was detected ten times or more. J is TRBJ2-3 and V is TRBV29-1; no clear D. The germline CDR1 and CDR2 sequences are SQVTM and ANQGSEA. There are 13 residues in the CDR3. Trimming shortened V by 1 base and J by 0 bases, and 5 bases separated the two germline ends. The CDR3 loop reads CSVEGFSTDTQYF. CDR3 DNA: TGCAGCGTTGAAGGGTTTAGCACAGATACGCAGTATTTT.

This chain uses TRBV20-1 with TRBJ1-5; 10 nucleotides line up with TRBD1. The V segment lost 6 bases and the J segment 4 bases; nucleotides outside the gene matches: 3. CDR3 length equals 13 residues. Germline CDR1 and CDR2: DFQATT and SNEGSKA (reference sequence). The CDR3 nucleotides are TGCAGTGCCGGGACAGGGGTTAATCAGCCCCAGCATTTT. It specifies CSAGTGVNQPQHF.

In its sample, this clonotype was seen many times. The rearrangement uses TRBV20-1 and TRBJ2-3, with 8 bases that match TRBD2. Unmatched junction bases numbered 3, after V lost 4 bases and J lost 0 bases. Germline V gene data show CDR1 as DFQATT and CDR2 as SNEGSKA (reference sequence). The CDR3 loop spans 14 amino acids. The CDR3 coding sequence is TGCAGTGCTATAGCGGGATCTAGCACAGATACGCAGTATTTT. It is translated as CSAIAGSSTDTQYF.

This clonotype was seen a few times. The J gene is TRBJ1-3, the V gene TRBV14; no clear D. This CDR3 contains 15 residues. Germline V gene sequence: CDR1 SGHDN, CDR2 FVKESK. Trimming removed 1 base from V and 9 bases from J, with 16 bases in between. CDR3 amino acids: CASSQGAANRGTIYF. CDR3 sequence (DNA): TGTGCCAGCAGCCAAGGGGCAGCTAATCGGGGCACCATATATTTT. The full variable domain, in which reference TRBV14 and TRBJ1-3 provide the parts outside the CDR3, is EAGVTQFPSHSVIEKGQTVTLRCDPISGHDNLYWYRRVMGKEIKFLLHFVKESKQDESGMPNNRFLAERTGGTYSTLKVQPAELEDSGVYFCASSQGAANRGTIYFGEGSWLTVV.

This clonotype occurred a few times. This chain links TRBV6-1 with TRBJ1-6, with 9 bases identical to TRBD1. With V trimmed by 6 bases and J by 4 bases, 7 bases remained unmatched. The germline V gene has CDR1 MNHNS and CDR2 SASEGT. This CDR3 has 16 amino acids. The CDR3 DNA is TGTGCCAGCAGACTATCTGGGACAGGGTATAATTCACCCCTCCACTTT. It specifies CASRLSGTGYNSPLHF.

The genes are TRBV9 and TRBJ2-7, with a weak D call TRBD1 (5 bases). Trimming pared 4 bases from V and 1 base from J, leaving 12 bases between. This CDR3 comprises 14 residues. Germline CDR1 is SGDLS and CDR2 is YYNGEE. The CDR3: CASSPAGQSYEQYF. The CDR3 DNA is TGTGCCAGCAGCCCGGCAGGGCAATCCTACGAGCAGTACTTC.

This clonotype was detected a few times. The chain combines TRBV7-2 with TRBJ2-3; TRBD2 matches 9 bases. After removal of 8 bases from V and 4 bases from J, the junction contained 13 bases not matched to a gene. Germline V lookup: CDR1 SGHTA, CDR2 FQGNSA. There are 16 residues in the CDR3. CDR3 nucleotide sequence: TGTGCCAGCGGATATCTCGGGACTAGCTTAGCAGATACGCAGTATTTT. Translating gives CASGYLGTSLADTQYF.

This clonotype was seen a handful of times. V gene TRBV25-1 combines with J gene TRBJ2-1; possibly TRBD1 for D (5 bases). CDR3 length equals 13 residues. The germline V gene encodes CDR1 MGHDK and CDR2 SYGVNS. V was clipped by 8 bases and J by 11 bases, with 19 bases between them. The CDR3 sequence is CASDDSRSSKQFF. DNA of the CDR3: TGTGCCAGCGATGACAGCCGTAGTTCCAAGCAGTTCTTC.

This clonotype was found many times. The chain uses TRBV5-6 and TRBJ2-2, with D perhaps being TRBD1 or TRBD2 (5 bases each). Between the trimmed V and J ends, which lost 4 bases and 0 bases, there was a span of 13 bases. The CDR3 runs 16 residues. The germline CDR1 and CDR2 sequences are SGHDT and YYEEEE. The CDR3 DNA reads as TGTGCCAGCAGCCCGCCGGGGCTTGCGAACACCGGGGAGCTGTTTTTT. Amino acid sequence: CASSPPGLANTGELFF.

This chain joins TRBV29-1 and TRBJ2-3; D is perhaps TRBD2 (7 bases). Germline V gives CDR1 SQVTM, CDR2 ANQGSEA. V was shortened by 3 bases and J by 5 bases, with 15 bases between the two germline ends. This CDR3 has 14 residues. CDR3 sequence (DNA): TGCAGCGTTGATTTGGGGGGGCGCGTAGATACGCAGTATTTT. Its translation is CSVDLGGRVDTQYF.

The table lists this clonotype with many counts. This chain uses TRBV4-2 with TRBJ1-2; D is possibly TRBD1 (6 bases). The CDR3 spans 16 residues. The germline V gene has CDR1 LGHNA and CDR2 YNFKEQ. Trimming removed 3 bases from V and 0 bases from J, with 14 bases in between. The CDR3 coding sequence is TGTGCCAGCAGCCACGTATCCAGGGGATCTAACTATGGCTACACCTTC. It yields the protein CASSHVSRGSNYGYTF.